The rows below give T cell receptor beta chains drawn from one sample of a study of T cells in Graves' hyperthyroidism and ophthalmopathy. In TCRdb, the multiplex PCR reads were re-called with MiXCR into one record per CDR3 protein. The sample has approximately 490,000 distinct CDR3 sequences, 22% seen once; the top ten hold roughly 49%. The sample comprised blood. Every receptor here comes from a woman between 65 and 79 years old with Graves' ophthalmopathy. The CDR3 runs from the conserved cysteine through the conserved F or W. A D gene is named only where the DNA matches it firmly. Clone size is shown for a subset of rows, as once, few, many or a class of expanded clone.

TRBV10-3	-	TRBJ2-2	few	CAISGTVPNTGELFF	TGTGCCATCAGCGGGACCGTACCGAACACCGGGGAGCTGTTTTTT
TRBV10-2	-	TRBJ1-4	few	CASSDTGQSPLFF	TGCGCCAGCAGTGACACCGGACAGTCGCCACTGTTTTTT
TRBV7-6	-	TRBJ2-5	few	CASSWTDQETQYF	TGTGCCAGCAGTTGGACCGACCAAGAGACCCAGTACTTC
TRBV11-2	-	TRBJ2-7	many	CASSLGSGGQYF	TGTGCCAGCAGCTTAGGCTCTGGCGGGCAGTACTTC
TRBV5-1	-	TRBJ2-5	few	CASSLVDLSQKTQYF	TGCGCCAGCAGCTTGGTGGACTTGTCCCAGAAGACCCAGTACTTC
TRBV28	TRBD2	TRBJ2-5	many	CASSPGLAGLQETQYF	TGTGCCAGCAGCCCCGGACTAGCGGGTCTCCAAGAGACCCAGTACTTC
TRBV3-1	-	TRBJ1-6	-	CASSPGLVYNSPLHF	TGTGCCAGCAGCCCAGGACTTGTCTATAATTCACCCCTCCACTTT
TRBV30	-	TRBJ1-2	few	CAWTVEQFYGYTF	TGTGCCTGGACGGTAGAGCAGTTCTATGGCTACACCTTC
TRBV20-1	-	TRBJ2-7	few	CSARDTGSYEQYF	TGCAGTGCTAGAGATACAGGTTCCTACGAGCAGTACTTC
TRBV7-9	-	TRBJ1-2	-	CASSFGGQSQGYTF	TGTGCCAGCAGCTTTGGGGGCCAATCTCAAGGCTACACCTTC
TRBV19	TRBD1	TRBJ2-1	few	CASSDQQGTFSYNEQFF	TGTGCCAGTAGTGACCAACAGGGGACCTTCTCCTACAATGAGCAGTTCTTC
TRBV19	-	TRBJ2-5	few	CASSPLASGLETQYF	TGTGCCAGTAGTCCGCTAGCATCTGGGCTCGAGACCCAGTACTTC
TRBV9	TRBD2	TRBJ2-1	-	CASSVGSSGRAEQFF	TGTGCCAGCAGCGTAGGTTCTAGCGGGAGGGCTGAGCAGTTCTTC
TRBV3-1	TRBD2	TRBJ2-7	-	CASSATSGSTYEQYF	TGTGCCAGCAGCGCTACTAGCGGGAGCACCTACGAGCAGTACTTC
TRBV7-9	TRBD2	TRBJ2-7	few	CASSPMLRGSSYEQYF	TGTGCCAGCAGCCCCATGTTGCGGGGGAGCTCCTACGAGCAGTACTTC
TRBV20-1	-	TRBJ2-3	few	CSARRRGGTDTQYF	TGCAGTGCCCGGCGGCGGGGAGGTACAGATACGCAGTATTTT